The 10 T cell receptor beta chains below come from one sample, sequenced in a study of cytomegalovirus exposure and HLA in healthy donors. 60 Vbeta and 13 Jbeta primers were used in PCR. TCRdb keeps only in-frame clones here, not all; method: immunoSEQ multiplex PCR. Of roughly 180,000 clones in the sample, around four fifths were seen once. Sequenced input: PBMCs. These receptors were taken from a woman aged 50 to 60 in good health and CMV-seropositive.

This chain links TRBV6-1 with TRBJ1-2; the D gene is possibly TRBD1 (5 bases). This CDR3 comprises 12 residues. The germline CDR1 and CDR2 sequences are MNHNS and SASEGT. The V end lost 6 bases, the J end lost 4 bases, and 9 bases lay between the germline ends. Written as DNA, the CDR3 is TGTGCCAGCAGCCCTGACAGCTATGGCTACACCTTC. Translation gives CASSPDSYGYTF.

The chain joins TRBV4-2 to TRBJ2-7; TRBD2 matches 10 bases. Looked up from germline, CDR1 is LGHNA and CDR2 is YNFKEQ. The length of the CDR3 is 16 residues. With 0 bases clipped from V and 5 bases from J, the junction kept 7 bases outside the gene matches. The CDR3 nucleotides are TGTGCCAGCAGCCAAGAAAAGCGGGGGGGCCCGAACGAGCAGTACTTC. It is translated as CASSQEKRGGPNEQYF.

V is TRBV9 and J is TRBJ2-3; 8 nucleotides match TRBD1. The V gene end was trimmed by 3 bases and the J gene end by 2 bases; junction bases not matched to a gene: 5. The germline CDR1 and CDR2 sequences are SGDLS and YYNGEE. CDR3 length: 15 amino acids. CDR3 region: CASSGNRGATDTQYF. The DNA of the CDR3 is TGTGCCAGCAGCGGGAACAGGGGGGCCACAGATACGCAGTATTTT.

V usage is TRBV19 and J usage is TRBJ1-5; tentatively, D is TRBD1 (5 bases). Trimming pared 5 bases from V and 6 bases from J, leaving 11 bases between. The CDR3 covers 13 residues. Germline loops: CDR1 LNHDA, CDR2 SQIVND (reference sequence). The CDR3 reads CASSQGGGQPQHF. CDR3 sequence (DNA): TGTGCCAGTAGTCAAGGCGGGGGTCAGCCCCAGCATTTT. Full variable domain (remainder filled in from reference TRBV19 and TRBJ1-5): DGGITQSPKYLFRKEGQNVTLSCEQNLNHDAMYWYRQDPGQGLRLIYYSQIVNDFQKGDIAEGYSVSREKKESFPLTVTSAQKNPTAFYLCASSQGGGQPQHFGDGTRLSIL.

This clone has a single count. The chain has TRBV19 and TRBJ1-2; 7 positions agree with TRBD1. Germline lookup yields CDR1 LNHDA and CDR2 SQIVND (reference sequence). The trim removed 0 bases at V and 2 bases at J, leaving 3 bases unmatched. CDR3 length: 15 residues. The CDR3 DNA follows: TGTGCCAGTAGTATAGAAAGGGGGCGGAACTATGGCTACACCTTC. Translating it yields CASSIERGRNYGYTF. Drawing the rest from reference TRBV19 and TRBJ1-2, the complete variable domain is DGGITQSPKYLFRKEGQNVTLSCEQNLNHDAMYWYRQDPGQGLRLIYYSQIVNDFQKGDIAEGYSVSREKKESFPLTVTSAQKNPTAFYLCASSIERGRNYGYTFGSGTRLTVV.

The chain carries TRBV7-6 and TRBJ2-5; the match to TRBD2 covers 11 bases. This CDR3 is built from 16 residues. The ends lost 5 bases at V and 10 bases at J; junction bases unmatched: 15. Germline CDR1 reads SGHVS; CDR2 reads FNYEAQ. Here the CDR3 reads CASSLGLAGGIKNQYF. Here the CDR3 DNA reads TGTGCCAGCAGCCTCGGGCTAGCGGGGGGCATTAAGAACCAGTACTTC.

This clone was seen only once. This sequence joins TRBV5-1 and TRBJ2-3; 10 nucleotides align to TRBD2. Per the germline V gene, CDR1 is SGHRS and CDR2 is YFSETQ. V lost 2 bases to trimming and J lost 0 bases; unmatched junction nucleotides: 3. CDR3 length: 16 residues. The CDR3 bases are TGCGCCAGCAGCTTAAGTAGCGGGGGGAGCACAGATACGCAGTATTTT. Its translation is CASSLSSGGSTDTQYF.

The sample holds a few counts of this clone. J is TRBJ2-1 and V is TRBV19; D perhaps matches TRBD1 (7 bases). Per the germline V gene, CDR1 is LNHDA and CDR2 is SQIVND (reference sequence). V shed 4 bases and J shed 5 bases, with 18 bases lying between them. CDR3 length equals 16 residues. The CDR3 reads CASSTSRGQRHNEQFF. In nucleotides, the CDR3 is TGTGCCAGTAGTACCTCGCGGGGACAGAGACACAATGAGCAGTTCTTC.

The chain uses TRBV29-1 and TRBJ2-5; D possibly corresponds to TRBD2 (7 bases). The CDR3 contains 12 residues. CDR1 and CDR2 (germline): SQVTM, ANQGSEA. Trimming stripped 8 bases from V and 4 bases from J, with 14 bases between. The CDR3 sequence is CSYLRGGETQYF. The CDR3 DNA reads TGCAGCTATTTGAGGGGGGGAGAGACCCAGTACTTC. Drawing the rest from reference TRBV29-1 and TRBJ2-5, the complete variable domain is SAVISQKPSRDICQRGTSLTIQCQVDSQVTMMFWYRQQPGQSLTLIATANQGSEATYESGFVIDKFPISRPNLTFSTLTVSNMSPEDSSIYLCSYLRGGETQYFGPGTRLLVL.

Of note for this clone: This CDR3 fails to terminate in the conserved phenylalanine or tryptophan, so it likely reflects a read error. The chain links TRBV9 to TRBJ2-7, with TRBD1 as a possible D gene (7 bases). The CDR3 loop spans 15 amino acids. Germline loops: CDR1 SGDLS, CDR2 YYNGEE. Trimming took 4 bases from V and 2 from J, leaving 16 bases between them. The CDR3 nucleotides read TGTGCCAGCAGCCCCAGCGGCAGGGGGGCCTACGAGCAGTACCTC. Its translation is CASSPSGRGAYEQYL.